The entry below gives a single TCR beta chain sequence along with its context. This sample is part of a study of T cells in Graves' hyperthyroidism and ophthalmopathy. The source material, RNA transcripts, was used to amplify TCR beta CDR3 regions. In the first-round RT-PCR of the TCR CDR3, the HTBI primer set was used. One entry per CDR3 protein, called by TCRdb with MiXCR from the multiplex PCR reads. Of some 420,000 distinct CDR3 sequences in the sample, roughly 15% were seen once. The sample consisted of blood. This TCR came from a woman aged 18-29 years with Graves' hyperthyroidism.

The chain's CDR3 is CASSLEDISNYGYTF. Here the CDR3 DNA reads TGTGCCAGCAGCCTAGAGGACATCTCTAACTATGGCTACACCTTC. This sequence joins TRBV7-2 and TRBJ1-2; D possibly corresponds to TRBD1 (5 bases). The CDR3 has 15 residues. The germline gives CDR1 SGHTA, CDR2 FQGNSA. V gave up 5 bases and J gave up 0 bases, with 13 bases separating them.